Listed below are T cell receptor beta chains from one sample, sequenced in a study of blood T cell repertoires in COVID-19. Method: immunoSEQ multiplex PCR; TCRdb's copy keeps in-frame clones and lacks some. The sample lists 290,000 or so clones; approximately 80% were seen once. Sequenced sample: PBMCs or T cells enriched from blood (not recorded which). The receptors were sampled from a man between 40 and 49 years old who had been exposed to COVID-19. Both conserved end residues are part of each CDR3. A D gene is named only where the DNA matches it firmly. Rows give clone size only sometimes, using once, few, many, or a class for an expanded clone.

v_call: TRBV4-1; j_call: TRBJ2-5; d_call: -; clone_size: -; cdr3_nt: TGCGCCAGCAGCCAACTACTAGTGCGGATGGGGGAGACCCAGTACTTC; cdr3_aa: CASSQLLVRMGETQYF
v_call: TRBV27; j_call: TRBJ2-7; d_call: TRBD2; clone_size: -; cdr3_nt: TGTGCCAGCAGTTCGGGGGGACTAGCGGGAAGATTCTCCTACGAGCAGTACTTC; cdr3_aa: CASSSGGLAGRFSYEQYF
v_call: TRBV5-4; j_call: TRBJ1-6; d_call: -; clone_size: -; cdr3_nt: TGTGCCAGCAGCTTGGCGGGTAACAGGATAGGTTCACCCCTCCACTTT; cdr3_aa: CASSLAGNRIGSPLHF
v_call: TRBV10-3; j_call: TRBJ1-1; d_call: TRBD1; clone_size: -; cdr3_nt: TGTGCCATCAGTGAGACAGGGGTGAGGACTGAAGCTTTCTTT; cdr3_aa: CAISETGVRTEAFF
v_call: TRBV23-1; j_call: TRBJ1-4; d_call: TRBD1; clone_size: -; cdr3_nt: TGCGCCAGCAGTCAAAGACTTAAATCCGACAGGGGGCGTTATACCCTTAATGAAAAACTGTTTTTT; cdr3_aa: CASSQRLKSDRGRYTLNEKLFF
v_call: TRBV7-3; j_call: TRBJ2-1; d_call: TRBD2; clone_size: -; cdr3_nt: TGTGCCAGCAGCTTACAACTAGCGGGAGTTGATGAGCAGTTCTTC; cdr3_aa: CASSLQLAGVDEQFF
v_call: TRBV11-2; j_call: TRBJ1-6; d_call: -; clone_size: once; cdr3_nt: TGTGCCAGCTCGGCCGGGGGGGCTTCACCCCTCCACTTT; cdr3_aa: CASSAGGASPLHF
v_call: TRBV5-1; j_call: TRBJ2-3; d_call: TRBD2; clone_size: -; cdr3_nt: TGCGCCAGCAGCTTGCGGGGCGCGGGAGCAGATACGCAGTATTTT; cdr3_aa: CASSLRGAGADTQYF
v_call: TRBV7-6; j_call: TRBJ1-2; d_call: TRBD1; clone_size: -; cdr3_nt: TGTGCCAGCAGCTTACCGGACCCCGGGACAGCAAACTATGGCTACACCTTC; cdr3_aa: CASSLPDPGTANYGYTF
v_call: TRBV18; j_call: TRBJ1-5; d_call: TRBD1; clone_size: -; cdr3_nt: TGTGCCAGCTCCGGACAGGTGGAACATCAGCCCCAGCATTTT; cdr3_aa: CASSGQVEHQPQHF
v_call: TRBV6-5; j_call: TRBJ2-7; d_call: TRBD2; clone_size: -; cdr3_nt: TGTGCCAGCAGTTCAAAACCTAGCGGGATCCACGAGCAGTACTTC; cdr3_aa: CASSSKPSGIHEQYF
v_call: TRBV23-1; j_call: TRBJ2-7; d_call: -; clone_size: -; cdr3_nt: TGCGCCAGTCGAGGCGAAGAGCAGTACTTC; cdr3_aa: CASRGEEQYF
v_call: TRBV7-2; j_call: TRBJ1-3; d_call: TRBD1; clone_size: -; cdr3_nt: TGTGCCAGCAACCTAGGGGGCCCTGGAAACACCATATATTTT; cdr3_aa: CASNLGGPGNTIYF
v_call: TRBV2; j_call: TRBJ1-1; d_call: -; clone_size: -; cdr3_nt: TGTGCCAGCAGGTTCTCACGGAGGGACACTGAAGCTTTCTTT; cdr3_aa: CASRFSRRDTEAFF
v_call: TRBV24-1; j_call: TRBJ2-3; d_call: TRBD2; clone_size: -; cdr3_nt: TGTGCCACCAGTGCTACGACTAGCGAATGGGATACGCAGTATTTT; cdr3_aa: CATSATTSEWDTQYF
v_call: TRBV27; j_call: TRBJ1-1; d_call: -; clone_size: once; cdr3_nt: TGTGCCAGCAGAATACTAGGGATGAACACTGAAGCTTTCTTT; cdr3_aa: CASRILGMNTEAFF
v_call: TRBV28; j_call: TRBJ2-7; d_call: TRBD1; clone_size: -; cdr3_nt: TGTGCCAGCATCCCAGGGGGCAGCGACTACGAGCAGTACTTC; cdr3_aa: CASIPGGSDYEQYF
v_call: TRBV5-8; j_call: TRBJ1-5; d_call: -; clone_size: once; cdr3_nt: TGTGCCAGCAGCTTGAGAACAGGGCGAGGGCCCCAGCATTTT; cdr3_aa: CASSLRTGRGPQHF
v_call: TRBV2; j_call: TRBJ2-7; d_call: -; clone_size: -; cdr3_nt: TGTGCCAGCAGTGGCGACTACGAGCAGTACTTC; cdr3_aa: CASSGDYEQYF
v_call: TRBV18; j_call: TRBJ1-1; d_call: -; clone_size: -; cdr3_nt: TGTGCCAGCTCACTCCAGGGGACTGAAGCTTTCTTT; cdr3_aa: CASSLQGTEAFF
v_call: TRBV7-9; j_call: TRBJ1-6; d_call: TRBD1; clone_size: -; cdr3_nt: TGTGCCAGCAAAGCAGGGGGCGGGTTCATCTCACCCCTCCACTTT; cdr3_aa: CASKAGGGFISPLHF
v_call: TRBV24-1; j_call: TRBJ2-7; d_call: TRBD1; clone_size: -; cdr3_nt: TGTGCCTCACCTGGCATTCGGCAGGGGGCCCACGAGCAGTACTTC; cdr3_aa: CASPGIRQGAHEQYF
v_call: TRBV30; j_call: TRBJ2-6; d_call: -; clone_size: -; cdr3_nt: TGTGCCTCCAGGGAAGCTGGGGCCAACGTCCTGACTTTC; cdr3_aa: CASREAGANVLTF
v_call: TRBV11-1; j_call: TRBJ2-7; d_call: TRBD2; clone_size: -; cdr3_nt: TGTGCCAGCAGCTTATTACTAGCGGGGGGCGAGCAGTACTTC; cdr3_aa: CASSLLLAGGEQYF
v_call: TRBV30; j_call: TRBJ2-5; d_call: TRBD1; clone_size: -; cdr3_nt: TGTGCCTGGACCAACAGGGGGCAAGAGACCCAGTACTTC; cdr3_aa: CAWTNRGQETQYF
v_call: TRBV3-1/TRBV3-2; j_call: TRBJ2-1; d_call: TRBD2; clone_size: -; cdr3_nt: TGTGCCAGCAGTCGCCCGCCTACTAGCGCCAATGAGCAGTTCTTC; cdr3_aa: CASSRPPTSANEQFF
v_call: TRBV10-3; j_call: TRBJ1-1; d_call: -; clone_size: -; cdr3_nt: TGTGCCATCGGGGAGGTGAACACTGAAGCTTTCTTT; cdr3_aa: CAIGEVNTEAFF
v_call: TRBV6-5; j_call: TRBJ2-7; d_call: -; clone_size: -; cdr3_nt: TGTGCCAGCAGATACCAGGCTACCTACGAGCAGTACTTC; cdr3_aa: CASRYQATYEQYF
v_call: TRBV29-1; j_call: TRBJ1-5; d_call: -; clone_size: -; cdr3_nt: TGCAGCGTTGCCAGGGATAGCAATCAGCCCCAGCATTTT; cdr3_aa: CSVARDSNQPQHF
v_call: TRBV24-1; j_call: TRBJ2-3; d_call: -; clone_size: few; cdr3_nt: TGTGCCACCAGTGATTTTTCACCTCTCGGGACGCAGTATTTT; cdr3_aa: CATSDFSPLGTQYF
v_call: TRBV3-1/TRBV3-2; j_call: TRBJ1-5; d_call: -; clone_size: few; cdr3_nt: TGTGCCAGCGCGGCCAGTAGCAATCAGCCCCAGCATTTT; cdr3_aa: CASAASSNQPQHF
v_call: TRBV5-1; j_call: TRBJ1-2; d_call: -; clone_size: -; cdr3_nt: TGCGCCAGCAGGATGACAGAGAACTATGGCTACACCTTC; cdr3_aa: CASRMTENYGYTF
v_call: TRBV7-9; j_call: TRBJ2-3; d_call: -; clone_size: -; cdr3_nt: TGTGCCAGCACCCACATACCCTCAGATACGCAGTATTTT; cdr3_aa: CASTHIPSDTQYF
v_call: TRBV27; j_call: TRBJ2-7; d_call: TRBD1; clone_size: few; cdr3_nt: TGTGCCATCGGGACAGGGTTCGGCGAGCAGTACTTC; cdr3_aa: CAIGTGFGEQYF
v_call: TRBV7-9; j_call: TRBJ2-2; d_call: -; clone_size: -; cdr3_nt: TGTGCCAGCAGCTCGGGAGTCGACACCGGGGAGCTGTTTTTT; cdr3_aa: CASSSGVDTGELFF
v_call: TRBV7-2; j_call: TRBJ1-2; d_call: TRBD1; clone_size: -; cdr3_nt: TGTGCCAGCAGCTTAGGGCCGGGACAGTCGTATGGCTACACCTTC; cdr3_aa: CASSLGPGQSYGYTF
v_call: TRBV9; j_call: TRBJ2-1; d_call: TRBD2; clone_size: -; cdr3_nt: TGTGCCAGCAGCGTAGAACCGGGACTAGCGGGAGTTGAGCAGTTCTTC; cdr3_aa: CASSVEPGLAGVEQFF
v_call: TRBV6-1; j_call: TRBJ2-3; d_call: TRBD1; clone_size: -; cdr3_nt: TGTGCCAGCAGTGAGACAGGGGGGGCAGATACGCAGTATTTT; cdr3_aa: CASSETGGADTQYF
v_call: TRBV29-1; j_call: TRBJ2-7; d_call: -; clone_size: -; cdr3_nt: TGCAGCGTTAGAGGGTCCTCCTACGAGCAGTACTTC; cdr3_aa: CSVRGSSYEQYF
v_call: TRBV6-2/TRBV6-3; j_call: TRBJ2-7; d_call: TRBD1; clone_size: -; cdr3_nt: TGTGCCAGCAGCCGGGGTTGGACAGGGTCTAAGACACGGGAGCAGTACTTC; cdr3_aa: CASSRGWTGSKTREQYF
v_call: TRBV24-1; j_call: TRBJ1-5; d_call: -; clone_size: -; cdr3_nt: TGTGCCACCGGAGGGGAGAGCAATCAGCCCCAGCATTTT; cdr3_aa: CATGGESNQPQHF
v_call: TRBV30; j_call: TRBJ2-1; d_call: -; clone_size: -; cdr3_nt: TGTGCCTGGAGTGTGGCTAGTCAGGGTGAGCAGTTCTTC; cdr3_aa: CAWSVASQGEQFF
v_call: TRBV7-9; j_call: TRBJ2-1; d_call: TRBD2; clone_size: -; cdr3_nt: TGTGCCAGCCTATTGACCGGGGGGTACAATGAGCAGTTCTTC; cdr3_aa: CASLLTGGYNEQFF
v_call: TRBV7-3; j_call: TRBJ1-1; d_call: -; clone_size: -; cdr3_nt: TGTGCCAGCAGCTTAACGCAGGGTAGGACCACTGAAGCTTTCTTT; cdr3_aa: CASSLTQGRTTEAFF
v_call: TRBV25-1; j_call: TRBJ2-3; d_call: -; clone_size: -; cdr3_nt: TGTGCCAGCACTTCAACGGGGTACACAGATACGCAGTATTTT; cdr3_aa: CASTSTGYTDTQYF
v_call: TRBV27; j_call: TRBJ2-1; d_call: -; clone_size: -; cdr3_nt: TGTGCCAGCAGTGCCCAACGAGATGAGCAGTTCTTC; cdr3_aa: CASSAQRDEQFF
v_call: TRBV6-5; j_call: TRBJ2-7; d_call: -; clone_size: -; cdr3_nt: TGTGCCAGCAGTCAGACAGCTTCCTACGAGCAGTACTTC; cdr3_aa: CASSQTASYEQYF
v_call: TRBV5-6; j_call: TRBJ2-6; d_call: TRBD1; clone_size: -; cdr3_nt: TGTGCCAGCAGCTTTCTACAGGGGGCGATGGGGGCCAACGTCCTGACTTTC; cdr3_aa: CASSFLQGAMGANVLTF
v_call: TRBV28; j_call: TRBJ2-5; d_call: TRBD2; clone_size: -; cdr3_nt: TGTGCCAGCAGTCCGTACGGGACTAGCGGGAGGGGGCCGCCCGGGGGGAGGGACCAGTACTTC; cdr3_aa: CASSPYGTSGRGPPGGRDQYF
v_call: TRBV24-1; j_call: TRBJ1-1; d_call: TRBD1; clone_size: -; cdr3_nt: TGTGCCACCAGGGGAACCGGGACAGGGGGCAATCAGGCTGAAGCTTTCTTT; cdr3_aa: CATRGTGTGGNQAEAFF
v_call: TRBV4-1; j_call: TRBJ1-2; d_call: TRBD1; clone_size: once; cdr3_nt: TGCGCCAGCAGCCCCACCGGGCTGGACAGGGTCCGGAACTATGGCTACACCTTC; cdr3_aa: CASSPTGLDRVRNYGYTF
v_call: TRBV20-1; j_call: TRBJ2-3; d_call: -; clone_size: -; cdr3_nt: TGCAGTGCTAGTTGGCAGGGAGATACGCAGTATTTT; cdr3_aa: CSASWQGDTQYF
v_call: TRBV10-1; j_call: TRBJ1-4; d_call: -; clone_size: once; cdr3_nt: TGCGCCAGCAGTGAGTCTGGAGCAACTAATGAAAAACTGTTTTTT; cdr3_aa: CASSESGATNEKLFF